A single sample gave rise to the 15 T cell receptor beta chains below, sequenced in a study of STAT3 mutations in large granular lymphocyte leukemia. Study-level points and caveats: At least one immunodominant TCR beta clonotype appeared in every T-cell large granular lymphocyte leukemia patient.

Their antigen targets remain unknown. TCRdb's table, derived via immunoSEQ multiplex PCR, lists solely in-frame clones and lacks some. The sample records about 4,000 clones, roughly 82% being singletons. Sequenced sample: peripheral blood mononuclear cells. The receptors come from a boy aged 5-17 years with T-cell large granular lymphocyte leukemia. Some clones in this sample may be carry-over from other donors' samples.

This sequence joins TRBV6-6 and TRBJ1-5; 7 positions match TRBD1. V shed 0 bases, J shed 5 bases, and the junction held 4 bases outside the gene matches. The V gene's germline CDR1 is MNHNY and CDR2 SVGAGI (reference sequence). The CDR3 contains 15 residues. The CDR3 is CASSYSQGTDQPQHF. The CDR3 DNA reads TGTGCCAGCAGTTACTCACAGGGGACGGATCAGCCCCAGCATTTT.

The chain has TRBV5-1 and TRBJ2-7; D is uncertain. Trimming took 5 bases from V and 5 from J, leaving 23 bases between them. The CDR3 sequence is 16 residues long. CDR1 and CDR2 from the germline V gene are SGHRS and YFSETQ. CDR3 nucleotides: TGCGCCAGCAGTCCAGAACCCTTTACGGGCCCCAACGAGCAGTACTTC. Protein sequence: CASSPEPFTGPNEQYF.

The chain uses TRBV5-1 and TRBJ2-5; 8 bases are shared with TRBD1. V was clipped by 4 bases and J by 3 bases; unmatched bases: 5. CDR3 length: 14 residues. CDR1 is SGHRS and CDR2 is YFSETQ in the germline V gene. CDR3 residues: CASSPGQVEETQYF. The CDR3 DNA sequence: TGCGCCAGCAGCCCGGGACAGGTTGAAGAGACCCAGTACTTC.

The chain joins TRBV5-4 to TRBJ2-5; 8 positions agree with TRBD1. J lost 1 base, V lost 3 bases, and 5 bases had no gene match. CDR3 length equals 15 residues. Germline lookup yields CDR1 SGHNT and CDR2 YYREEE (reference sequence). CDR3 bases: TGTGCCAGCAGCTCGCCCGGACAGGGCCAAGAGACCCAGTACTTC. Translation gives CASSSPGQGQETQYF.

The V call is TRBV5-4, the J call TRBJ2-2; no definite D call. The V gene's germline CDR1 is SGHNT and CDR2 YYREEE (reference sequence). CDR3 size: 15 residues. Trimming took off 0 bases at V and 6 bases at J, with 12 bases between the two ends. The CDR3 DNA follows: TGTGCCAGCAGCTTGGAATGGAAGACCTCCGGGGAGCTGTTTTTT. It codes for CASSLEWKTSGELFF. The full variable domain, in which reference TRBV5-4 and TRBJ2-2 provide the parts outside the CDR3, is ETGVTQSPTHLIKTRGQQVTLRCSSQSGHNTVSWYQQALGQGPQFIFQYYREEENGRGNFPPRFSGLQFPNYSSELNVNALELDDSALYLCASSLEWKTSGELFFGEGSRLTVL.

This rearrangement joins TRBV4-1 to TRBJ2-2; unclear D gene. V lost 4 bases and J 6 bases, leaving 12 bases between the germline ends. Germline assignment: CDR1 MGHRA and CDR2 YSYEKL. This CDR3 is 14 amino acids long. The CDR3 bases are TGCGCCAGCAGCCCTTCGACTTCGTCCGGGGAGCTGTTTTTT. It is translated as CASSPSTSSGELFF.

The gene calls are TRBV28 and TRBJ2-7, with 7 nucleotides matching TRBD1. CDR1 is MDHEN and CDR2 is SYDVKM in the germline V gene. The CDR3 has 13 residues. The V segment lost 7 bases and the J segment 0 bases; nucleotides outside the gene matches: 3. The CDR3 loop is CASNPGGSYEQYF. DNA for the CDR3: TGTGCCAGCAATCCAGGGGGCTCCTACGAGCAGTACTTC.

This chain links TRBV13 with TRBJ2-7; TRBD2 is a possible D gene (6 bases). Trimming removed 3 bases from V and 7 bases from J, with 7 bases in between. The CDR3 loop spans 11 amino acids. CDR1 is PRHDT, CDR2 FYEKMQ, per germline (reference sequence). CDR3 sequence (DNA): TGTGCCAGCAGCTTTAGCGGAGAGCAGTACTTC. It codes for CASSFSGEQYF.

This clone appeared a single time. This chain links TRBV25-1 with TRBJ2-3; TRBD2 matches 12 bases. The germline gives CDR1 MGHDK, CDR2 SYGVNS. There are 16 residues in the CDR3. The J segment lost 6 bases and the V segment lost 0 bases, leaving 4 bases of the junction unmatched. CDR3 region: CASSEYTSGGLDTQYF. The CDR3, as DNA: TGTGCCAGCAGTGAATACACTAGCGGGGGGCTGGATACGCAGTATTTT.

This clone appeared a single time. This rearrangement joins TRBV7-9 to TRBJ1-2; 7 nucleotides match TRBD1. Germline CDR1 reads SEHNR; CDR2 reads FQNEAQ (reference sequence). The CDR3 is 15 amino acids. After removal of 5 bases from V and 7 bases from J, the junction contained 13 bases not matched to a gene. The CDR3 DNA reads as TGTGCCAGCAGCGGGACAGCCCTAGATTTTGGTGGCTACACCTTC. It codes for CASSGTALDFGGYTF.

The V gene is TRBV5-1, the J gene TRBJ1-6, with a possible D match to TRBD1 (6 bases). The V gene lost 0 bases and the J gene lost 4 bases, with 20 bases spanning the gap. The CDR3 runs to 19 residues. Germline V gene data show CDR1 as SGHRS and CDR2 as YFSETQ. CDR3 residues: CASSLGYTGRGDYNSPLHF. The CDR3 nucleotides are TGCGCCAGCAGCTTGGGGTATACAGGGAGGGGTGATTATAATTCACCCCTCCACTTT.

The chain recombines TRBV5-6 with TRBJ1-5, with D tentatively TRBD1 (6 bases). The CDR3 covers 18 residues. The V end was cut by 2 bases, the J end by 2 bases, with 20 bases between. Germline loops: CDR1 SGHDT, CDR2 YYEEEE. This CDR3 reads CASSFGWQGFGGNQPQHF. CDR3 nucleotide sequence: TGTGCCAGCAGCTTCGGGTGGCAGGGGTTTGGTGGCAATCAGCCCCAGCATTTT.

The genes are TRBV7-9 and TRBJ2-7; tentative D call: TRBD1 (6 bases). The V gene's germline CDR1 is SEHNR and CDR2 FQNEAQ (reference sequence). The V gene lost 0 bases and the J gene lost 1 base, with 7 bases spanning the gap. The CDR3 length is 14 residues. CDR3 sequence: CASSLATGSYEQYF. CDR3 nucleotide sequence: TGTGCCAGCAGCTTAGCAACAGGGTCCTACGAGCAGTACTTC.

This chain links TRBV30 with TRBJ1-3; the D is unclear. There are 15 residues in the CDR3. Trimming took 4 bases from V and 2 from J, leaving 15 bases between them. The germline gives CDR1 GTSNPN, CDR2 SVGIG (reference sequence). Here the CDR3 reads CAWKRGRLPGNTIYF. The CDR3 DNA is TGTGCCTGGAAACGAGGACGCTTACCTGGAAACACCATATATTTT.

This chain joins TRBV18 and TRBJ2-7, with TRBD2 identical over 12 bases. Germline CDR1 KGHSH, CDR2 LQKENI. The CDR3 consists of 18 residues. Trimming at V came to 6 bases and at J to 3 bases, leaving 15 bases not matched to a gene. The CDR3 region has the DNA TGTGCCAGCTCCGTGACTAGCGGGAGCGCTCAGGGCGGCTACGAGCAGTACTTC. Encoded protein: CASSVTSGSAQGGYEQYF.